The T cell receptor (beta chain) described here comes from a study of cytomegalovirus exposure and HLA in healthy donors. Overall study: The use of the same platform for the 95 to 150 validation repertoires and the roughly 730 first-cohort repertoires was reported by a later analysis.

The V and J ends lost 7 bases and 3 bases, in that order; junction bases with no gene match: 5. CDR1 SNHLY and CDR2 FYNNEI come from the germline V gene. CDR3 length: 14 amino acids. For this clone: The antigen is undetermined.

General study points: In the 95 to 150 validation repertoires, a later analysis found that first-cohort TCR clusters tended to co-occur. A list of 164 TCR beta chains associated with cytomegalovirus was given. The study found most TCR sequences rare, yet found some public TCRs in many donors.

TCRdb's table, derived via immunoSEQ multiplex PCR, lists solely in-frame clones and lacks some. The sample has about 150,000 clones; approximately 84% are singletons. V gene TRBV2 combines with J gene TRBJ1-2; 10 positions agree with TRBD1. Sequencing was done on a sample of PBMCs. The receptor was derived from a man aged 25-40 years in good health and CMV-seropositive. The CDR3 here is CASNPGQGHYGYTF. The DNA of the CDR3 is TGTGCCAGCAATCCGGGACAGGGGCACTATGGCTACACCTTC.